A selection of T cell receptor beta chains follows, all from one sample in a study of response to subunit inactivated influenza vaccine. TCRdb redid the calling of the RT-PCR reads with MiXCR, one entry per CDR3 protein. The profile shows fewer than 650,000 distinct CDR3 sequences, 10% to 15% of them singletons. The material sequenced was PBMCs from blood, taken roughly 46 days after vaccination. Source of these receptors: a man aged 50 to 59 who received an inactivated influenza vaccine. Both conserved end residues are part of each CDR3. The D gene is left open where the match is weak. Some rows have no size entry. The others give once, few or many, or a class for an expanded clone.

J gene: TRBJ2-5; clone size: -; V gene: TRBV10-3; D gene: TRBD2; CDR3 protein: CAISESRGGRETQYF; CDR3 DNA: TGTGCCATCAGTGAGTCCCGGGGGGGCCGGGAGACCCAGTACTTC
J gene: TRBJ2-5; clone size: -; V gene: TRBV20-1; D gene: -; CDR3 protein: CSANKERVQETQYF; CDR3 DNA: TGCAGTGCAAATAAGGAGCGTGTCCAAGAGACCCAGTACTTC
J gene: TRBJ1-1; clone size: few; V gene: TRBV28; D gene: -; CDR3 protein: CASSKPGWGGTEAFF; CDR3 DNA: TGTGCCAGCAGTAAGCCGGGCTGGGGTGGTACTGAAGCTTTCTTT
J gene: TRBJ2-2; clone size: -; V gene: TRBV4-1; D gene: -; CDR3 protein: CASSPLWTVNTGELFF; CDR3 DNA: TGCGCCAGCAGCCCACTTTGGACAGTGAACACCGGGGAGCTGTTTTTT
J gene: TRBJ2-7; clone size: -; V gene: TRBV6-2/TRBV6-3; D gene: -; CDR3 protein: CASSYSGPTYEQYF; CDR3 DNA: TGTGCCAGCAGTTACTCTGGACCCACCTACGAGCAGTACTTC
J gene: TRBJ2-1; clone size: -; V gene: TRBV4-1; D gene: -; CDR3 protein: CASSRNTGTVYNEQFF; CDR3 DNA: TGCGCCAGCAGCCGGAACACCGGGACGGTATACAATGAGCAGTTCTTC
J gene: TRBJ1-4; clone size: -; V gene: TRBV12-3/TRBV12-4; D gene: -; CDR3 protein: CASRSNEKLFF; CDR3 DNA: TGTGCCAGCAGGAGCAATGAAAAACTGTTTTTT
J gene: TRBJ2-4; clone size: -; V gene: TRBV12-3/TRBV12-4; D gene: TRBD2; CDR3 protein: CAICRLGLAGAAKNIQYF; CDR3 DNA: TGTGCCATCTGTCGCCTAGGACTAGCGGGGGCGGCCAAAAACATTCAGTACTTC
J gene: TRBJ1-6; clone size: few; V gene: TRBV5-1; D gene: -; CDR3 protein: CASSGGLHSYNSPLHF; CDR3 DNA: TGCGCCAGCAGCGGGGGACTCCACTCCTATAATTCACCCCTCCACTTT
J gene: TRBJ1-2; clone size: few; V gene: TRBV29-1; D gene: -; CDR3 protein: CSGQTSYGYTF; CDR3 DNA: TGCAGCGGCCAAACCAGTTATGGCTACACCTTC
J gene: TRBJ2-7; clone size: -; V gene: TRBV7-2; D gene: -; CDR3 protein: CASSLWWQGTYEQYF; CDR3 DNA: TGTGCCAGCAGCTTATGGTGGCAGGGTACCTACGAGCAGTACTTC
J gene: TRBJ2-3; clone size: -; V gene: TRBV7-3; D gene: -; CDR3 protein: CASSSSGLRTDTQYF; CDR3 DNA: TGTGCCAGCAGCTCATCCGGCCTCCGCACAGATACGCAGTATTTT
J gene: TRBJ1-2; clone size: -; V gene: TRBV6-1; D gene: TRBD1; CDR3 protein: CASSQRQGALNYGYTF; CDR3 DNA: TGTGCCAGCAGTCAGCGACAGGGGGCCCTCAACTATGGCTACACCTTC
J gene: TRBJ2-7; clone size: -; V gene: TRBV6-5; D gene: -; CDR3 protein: CASSYTSSYEQYF; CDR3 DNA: TGTGCCAGCAGTTACACTAGCTCCTACGAGCAGTACTTC
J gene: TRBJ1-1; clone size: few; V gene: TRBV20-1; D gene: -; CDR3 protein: CSAPPWGQNTEAFF; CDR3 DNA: TGCAGTGCTCCCCCATGGGGGCAGAACACTGAAGCTTTCTTT
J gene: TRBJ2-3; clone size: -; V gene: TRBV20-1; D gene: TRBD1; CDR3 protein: CSARDRTGVRSTDTQYF; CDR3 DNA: TGCAGTGCTAGAGACCGGACAGGGGTAAGGAGCACAGATACGCAGTATTTT
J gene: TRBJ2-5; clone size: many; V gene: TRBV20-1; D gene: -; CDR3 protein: CSASVWETQYF; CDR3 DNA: TGCAGTGCTTCCGTATGGGAGACCCAGTACTTC
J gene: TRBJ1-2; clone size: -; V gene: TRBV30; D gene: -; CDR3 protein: CAWSVRWAELANYGYTF; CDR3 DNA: TGTGCCTGGAGTGTACGGTGGGCAGAGTTAGCTAACTATGGCTACACCTTC
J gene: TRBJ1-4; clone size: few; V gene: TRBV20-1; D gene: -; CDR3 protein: CSAKGQINGKLFF; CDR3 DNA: TGCAGTGCAAAAGGACAGATTAATGGAAAACTGTTTTTT
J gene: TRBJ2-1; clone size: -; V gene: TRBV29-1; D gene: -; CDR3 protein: CSVERLRNEQFF; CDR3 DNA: TGCAGCGTTGAAAGGCTGAGGAATGAGCAGTTCTTC
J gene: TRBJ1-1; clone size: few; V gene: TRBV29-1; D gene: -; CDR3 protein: CSVNSRSVGTEAFF; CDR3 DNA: TGCAGCGTTAATAGCCGATCGGTGGGGACTGAAGCTTTCTTT
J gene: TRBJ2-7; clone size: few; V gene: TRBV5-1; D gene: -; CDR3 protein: CASSFTGGASGRLSYEQYF; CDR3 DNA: TGCGCCAGCAGCTTCACAGGGGGCGCAAGCGGGAGGCTATCCTACGAGCAGTACTTC
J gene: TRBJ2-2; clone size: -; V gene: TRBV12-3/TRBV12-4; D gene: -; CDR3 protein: CASRPPGRGETGELFF; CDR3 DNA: TGTGCCAGCAGACCCCCTGGGAGGGGGGAAACCGGGGAGCTGTTTTTT
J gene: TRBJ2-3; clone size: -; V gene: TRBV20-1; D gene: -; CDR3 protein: CSAPYGGGPLTDTQYF; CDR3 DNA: TGCAGTGCACCTTATGGAGGGGGCCCCCTCACAGATACGCAGTATTTT
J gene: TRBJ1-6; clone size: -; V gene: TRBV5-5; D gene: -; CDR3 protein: CASSPVWDGGISSLHF; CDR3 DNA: TGTGCCAGCAGCCCGGTGTGGGACGGTGGTATTTCATCCCTCCACTTT
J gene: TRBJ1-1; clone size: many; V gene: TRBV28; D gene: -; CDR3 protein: CASTRGRGTEAFF; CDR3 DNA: TGTGCCAGCACCCGGGGGCGAGGTACTGAAGCTTTCTTT